One sample yielded the 32 T cell receptor beta chains listed below, sequenced in a study of T cell responses to AZD1222 COVID-19 vaccine. Using immunoSEQ multiplex PCR, the repertoire was profiled, and TCRdb retains in-frame clones only, with some absent. The sample shows some 120,000 clones, approximately 83% of them seen only once. This specimen was peripheral blood, taken on day 0 of AZD1222 vaccination. Receptors originate from an adult in good health.

CDR3 protein: CASSAGDRSSGANVLTF. As DNA, the CDR3 is TGTGCCAGCAGCGCAGGGGATAGAAGTTCTGGGGCCAACGTCCTGACTTTC. The J gene is TRBJ2-6, the V gene TRBV13; TRBD1 is a possible D gene (6 bases). V shed 5 bases and J shed 1 base, with 15 bases lying between them. The CDR3 loop spans 17 amino acids. Per germline, CDR1 PRHDT and CDR2 FYEKMQ (reference sequence).

V usage is TRBV7-8 and J usage is TRBJ2-3, with TRBD1 as a possible D gene (5 bases). Trimming shortened V by 5 bases and J by 8 bases, and 26 bases separated the two germline ends. This CDR3 has 17 residues. Germline lookup yields CDR1 SGHVS and CDR2 FQNEAQ. Here the CDR3 DNA reads TGTGCCAGCAGCCTAAAGCCAATAAACTTGGGGCTTGTTACGCAGTATTTT. This encodes CASSLKPINLGLVTQYF.

CDR3 nucleotides: TGTGCCAGCAGCTCGGGACGGATGTTGGGGAACACTGAAGCTTTCTTT. Protein: CASSSGRMLGNTEAFF. J is TRBJ1-1 and V is TRBV5-8; D perhaps matches TRBD1 (5 bases). This CDR3 is built from 16 residues. Trimming took off 3 bases at V and 1 base at J, with 16 bases between the two ends. Germline loops: CDR1 SGHTS, CDR2 YDEGEE.

This clone has just a few counts. The rearrangement links TRBV7-3 to TRBJ2-3; D may be TRBD2 (6 bases). CDR3 size: 13 residues. V lost 4 bases, J lost 5 bases, and 10 bases lay in between. Germline-derived CDR1 and CDR2 are SGHTA and FQGTGA. This CDR3 is CASSSGRGDTQYF. The CDR3 DNA is TGTGCCAGCAGCTCAGGGCGGGGAGATACGCAGTATTTT. Using reference TRBV7-3 and TRBJ2-3 for the parts outside the CDR3, the full variable domain is GAGVSQTPSNKVTEKGKYVELRCDPISGHTALYWYRQSLGQGPEFLIYFQGTGAADDSGLPNDRFFAVRPEGSVSTLKIQRTERGDSAVYLCASSSGRGDTQYFGPGTRLTVL.

The chain's CDR3 is CASMRGQAVYGYTF. CDR3 sequence (DNA): TGTGCCAGCATGAGGGGACAAGCGGTCTATGGCTACACCTTC. This sequence joins TRBV6-5 and TRBJ1-2, with a weak D call TRBD1 (6 bases). V gave up 7 bases and J gave up 4 bases, with 16 bases separating them. Germline CDR1 reads MNHEY; CDR2 reads SVGAGI. The CDR3 loop spans 14 amino acids.

A single count supports this clone. The chain links TRBV7-8 to TRBJ2-3, with D maybe TRBD2 (5 bases). The ends were cut back, 4 bases at V and 6 bases at J, with 17 bases in the middle. This CDR3 is 15 amino acids long. Germline V CDR1 and CDR2: SGHVS, FQNEAQ. The CDR3 nucleotides read TGTGCCAGCAGCTGGTCGGACTTGCACGGGGATACGCAGTATTTT. Its protein product is CASSWSDLHGDTQYF. Combining the CDR3 with reference TRBV7-8 and TRBJ2-3 gives the whole variable domain GAGVSQSPRYKVAKRGQDVALRCDPISGHVSLFWYQQALGQGPEFLTYFQNEAQLDKSGLPSDRFFAERPEGSVSTLKIQRTQQEDSAVYLCASSWSDLHGDTQYFGPGTRLTVL.

The chain employs TRBV20-1 and TRBJ2-7; no definite D call. The CDR3 has 11 residues. Germline loops: CDR1 DFQATT, CDR2 SNEGSKA (reference sequence). V gave up 6 bases and J gave up 7 bases, with 13 bases separating them. The CDR3 sequence: CSAKGWGEQYF. The CDR3 DNA reads TGCAGTGCAAAGGGATGGGGTGAGCAGTACTTC.

The V gene is TRBV18, the J gene TRBJ1-2; maybe TRBD1 (6 bases). The CDR3 runs 13 residues. V lost 5 bases to trimming and J lost 8 bases, with 15 bases between them. In germline, CDR1 is KGHSH, CDR2 LQKENI. CDR3 region: CASSTQGYSGYTF. CDR3 nucleotides: TGTGCCAGCTCAACACAGGGATATTCGGGCTACACCTTC.

The chain employs TRBV6-5 and TRBJ2-1; TRBD2 matches at 10 bases. Unmatched junction bases numbered 7, after V lost 3 bases and J lost 5 bases. This CDR3 comprises 16 residues. Germline loops: CDR1 MNHEY, CDR2 SVGAGI. The CDR3: CASSYSRLAGDNEQFF. In DNA, the CDR3 is TGTGCCAGCAGTTATTCCCGACTAGCGGGCGACAATGAGCAGTTCTTC.

The rearrangement uses TRBV19 and TRBJ2-1; 11 bases align to TRBD2. The CDR3 loop spans 14 amino acids. Unmatched junction bases numbered 6, after V lost 10 bases and J lost 4 bases. Germline CDR1 is LNHDA and CDR2 is SQIVND (reference sequence). The CDR3 coding sequence is TGTGCCACCAAACTAGCGGGGGTATACAATGAGCAGTTCTTC. Translation gives CATKLAGVYNEQFF.

V gene TRBV24-1 combines with J gene TRBJ2-1, with 7 bases identical to TRBD2. This CDR3 comprises 17 residues. Germline V gene data show CDR1 as KGHDR and CDR2 as SFDVKD. Germline trimming cut 2 bases from V and 0 bases from J; bases unmatched to any gene: 6. As DNA, the CDR3 is TGTGCCACCAGTGATTCCTCTAGCGGCCCCTCCTACAATGAGCAGTTCTTC. Protein product: CATSDSSSGPSYNEQFF.

The rearrangement joins TRBV24-1 to TRBJ2-7; the match to TRBD2 covers 7 bases. V lost 4 bases to trimming and J lost 4 bases; unmatched junction nucleotides: 12. There are 16 residues in the CDR3. Germline lookup yields CDR1 KGHDR and CDR2 SFDVKD. In nucleotides, the CDR3 is TGTGCCACCAGTGACTCGTACCGGGGGGAAGGGTACGAGCAGTACTTC. Amino acid sequence: CATSDSYRGEGYEQYF.

The chain links TRBV6-1 to TRBJ2-7; D gene ambiguous. V was clipped by 3 bases and J by 4 bases, with 7 bases between them. The CDR3 length is 12 residues. The germline V gene encodes CDR1 MNHNS and CDR2 SASEGT. CDR3 in DNA: TGTGCCAGCAGTGAGAACACATACGAGCAGTACTTC. Translating it yields CASSENTYEQYF.

This clone has a handful of counts. CDR3 protein: CASVQRGGYNTGELFF. The CDR3 region has the DNA TGTGCCAGCGTACAGCGGGGGGGATATAACACCGGGGAGCTGTTTTTT. This chain connects TRBV7-9 to TRBJ2-2; 10 bases fit TRBD2. Germline trimming cut 8 bases from V and 2 bases from J; bases unmatched to any gene: 8. Germline V gene sequence: CDR1 SEHNR, CDR2 FQNEAQ (reference sequence). There are 16 residues in the CDR3.

CDR3 amino acids: CASSIPGTSGGETQYF. The CDR3 DNA follows: TGTGCCAGCAGCATACCCGGGACTAGCGGGGGGGAGACCCAGTACTTC. V gene TRBV5-4 combines with J gene TRBJ2-5, with 15 positions matching TRBD2. CDR1 is SGHNT and CDR2 is YYREEE in the germline V gene (reference sequence). V was pared by 4 bases and J by 5 bases, with 6 bases of the junction left unmatched. This CDR3 comprises 16 residues.

The genes are TRBV7-9 and TRBJ1-3; D is undetermined. V lost 8 bases, J lost 3 bases, and 2 bases lay in between. The CDR3 runs to 10 residues. Per the germline V gene, CDR1 is SEHNR and CDR2 is FQNEAQ (reference sequence). CDR3 amino acids: CASCGNTIYF. The CDR3 nucleotides are TGTGCCAGCTGTGGAAACACCATATATTTT.

The genes are TRBV6-1 and TRBJ1-4; 8 bases match TRBD1. The CDR3 is 14 residues long. Germline V gene data show CDR1 as MNHNS and CDR2 as SASEGT. J lost 11 bases, V lost 3 bases, and 8 bases had no gene match. For the CDR3, the DNA is TGTGCCAGCAGTGACGACAGGGGCACCGGGAAACTGTTTTTT. Translating gives CASSDDRGTGKLFF.

The V gene is TRBV7-9, the J gene TRBJ1-6; no clear D. Germline CDR1 is SEHNR and CDR2 is FQNEAQ (reference sequence). V lost 5 bases and J lost 7, with 15 bases in between. The CDR3 sequence is 15 residues long. CDR3 sequence: CASSRGLTRNSPLHF. DNA of the CDR3: TGTGCCAGCAGCCGCGGTCTCACGAGGAATTCACCCCTCCACTTT.

This clone has a handful of counts. The rearrangement uses TRBV5-1 and TRBJ1-3, with unresolved D. V lost 6 bases to trimming and J lost 7 bases, with 11 bases between them. The germline V gene encodes CDR1 SGHRS and CDR2 YFSETQ. The CDR3 totals 12 residues. As DNA, the CDR3 is TGCGCCAGCACCCCTGATGGGAACACCATATATTTT. As protein: CASTPDGNTIYF.

V and J are TRBV10-3 and TRBJ1-5; maybe TRBD1 (6 bases). V dropped 6 bases and J dropped 4 bases, with 16 bases sitting between them. Germline CDR1 and CDR2: ENHRY and SYGVKD. The CDR3 contains 15 residues. DNA for the CDR3: TGTGCCATCAGGAGGGGGATTGACCCAAATCAGCCCCAGCATTTT. Translating it yields CAIRRGIDPNQPQHF.

The rearrangement links TRBV27 to TRBJ1-5; D gene ambiguous. The length of the CDR3 is 11 residues. V shed 4 bases and J shed 2 bases, with 0 bases lying between them. Germline V gene sequence: CDR1 MNHEY, CDR2 SMNVEV (reference sequence). The CDR3 DNA is TGTGCCAGCAGTTGCAATCAGCCCCAGCATTTT. This sequence encodes CASSCNQPQHF.

This sequence joins TRBV6-5 and TRBJ1-6, with D possibly matching TRBD1 (6 bases). V dropped 7 bases and J dropped 7 bases, with 14 bases sitting between them. CDR3 length: 14 amino acids. Germline V gene data show CDR1 as MNHEY and CDR2 as SVGAGI. This chain's CDR3 is CASTQTGVNSPLHF. CDR3 in DNA: TGTGCCAGCACTCAGACAGGTGTAAATTCACCCCTCCACTTT.

This clone was seen just once. This chain connects TRBV4-1 to TRBJ2-7; 7 bases agree with TRBD1. The CDR3 has 15 amino acids. V shed 6 bases and J 4 bases; nucleotides not matched to a gene: 12. Germline V gene data show CDR1 as MGHRA and CDR2 as YSYEKL. The chain's CDR3 is CASSPVEQGIYEQYF. The CDR3 nucleotides read TGCGCCAGCAGTCCGGTAGAACAGGGGATTTACGAGCAGTACTTC.

This chain uses TRBV3-1 (or the pseudogene TRBV3-2) with TRBJ1-1; the D gene is possibly TRBD1 (5 bases). The length of the CDR3 is 15 residues. Looked up from germline, CDR1 is LGHDT and CDR2 is YNNKEL (reference sequence). V lost 0 bases, J lost 11 bases, and 19 bases lay in between. The CDR3 nucleotides are TGTGCCAGCAGCCAAGAAGGCGGCAGGGTGGTTGGGGCTTTCTTT. Translating it yields CASSQEGGRVVGAFF.

With regard to this clone: Other DNA sequences in this specimen translate into the identical CDR3. The chain joins TRBV27 to TRBJ2-7; 8 bases fit TRBD2. This CDR3 comprises 14 residues. J gave up 4 bases and V 3 bases, and 5 bases lay outside the gene matches. CDR1 and CDR2 from the germline V gene are MNHEY and SMNVEV (reference sequence). CDR3 sequence: CASSFSSGSYEQYF. The CDR3 bases are TGTGCCAGCAGTTTTTCGAGCGGGAGTTACGAGCAGTACTTC.

The table lists this clone with a few counts. This specimen includes other DNA sequences encoding the same CDR3. This chain links TRBV5-5 with TRBJ1-2, with D perhaps TRBD1 (5 bases). CDR3 size: 13 residues. V lost 2 bases, J lost 4 bases, and 9 bases lay in between. Germline V CDR1 and CDR2: SGHKS, YYEKEE (reference sequence). The CDR3: CASSFGGSYGYTF. DNA of the CDR3: TGTGCCAGCAGCTTCGGGGGATCCTATGGCTACACCTTC.

The V call is TRBV10-3, the J call TRBJ1-2, with D perhaps TRBD1 (6 bases). The CDR3 runs to 14 residues. Trimming cost V 0 bases and J 6 bases, with 11 bases left between them. CDR1 and CDR2 (germline): ENHRY, SYGVKD. In DNA, the CDR3 is TGTGCCATCAGTGAGTCGACCAGGGGAGATGGCTACACCTTC. This sequence encodes CAISESTRGDGYTF.

This clone has only one observation. The rearrangement joins TRBV25-1 to TRBJ2-7, with 7 bases matching TRBD1. The CDR3 sequence is 13 residues long. After removal of 4 bases from V and 6 bases from J, the junction contained 6 bases not matched to a gene. Germline V gene sequence: CDR1 MGHDK, CDR2 SYGVNS. This CDR3 is CASSGTGVREQYF. The CDR3 DNA sequence: TGTGCCAGCAGTGGAACAGGGGTACGCGAGCAGTACTTC.

V usage is TRBV7-9 and J usage is TRBJ1-2; D possibly corresponds to TRBD1 (5 bases). This CDR3 has 13 amino acids. The germline CDR1 and CDR2 sequences are SEHNR and FQNEAQ (reference sequence). The V and J ends lost 0 bases and 5 bases respectively, with 7 bases between them. DNA for the CDR3: TGTGCCAGCAGCTTAGCGGGGGGATATGGCTACACCTTC. It is translated as CASSLAGGYGYTF. The variable domain in full, completed from reference TRBV7-9 and TRBJ1-2, reads DTGVSQNPRHKITKRGQNVTFRCDPISEHNRLYWYRQTLGQGPEFLTYFQNEAQLEKSRLLSDRFSAERPKGSFSTLEIQRTEQGDSAMYLCASSLAGGYGYTFGSGTRLTVV.

The V call is TRBV24-1, the J call TRBJ2-1, with D maybe TRBD1 (5 bases). Germline values: CDR1 KGHDR, CDR2 SFDVKD. CDR3 length: 14 residues. Deletions cut 4 bases from V and 4 bases from J, with 10 bases between. CDR3 nucleotides: TGTGCCACCAGTGAAAACGGACATTACAATGAGCAGTTCTTC. This translates into CATSENGHYNEQFF.

This clone was recorded a few times. V gene TRBV7-3 combines with J gene TRBJ1-1; perhaps TRBD1 as D (6 bases). V lost 2 bases to trimming and J lost 4 bases, with 11 bases between them. The CDR3 is made up of 14 amino acids. CDR1 is SGHTA and CDR2 is FQGTGA in the germline V gene. The CDR3 spells CASSLLQGSTEAFF. Here the CDR3 DNA reads TGTGCCAGCAGCTTACTACAGGGAAGCACTGAAGCTTTCTTT.

This chain connects TRBV14 to TRBJ1-3; D remains unclear. The CDR3 is made up of 15 amino acids. Trimming removed 1 base at V and 5 bases at J, with 12 bases between. Germline loops: CDR1 SGHDN, CDR2 FVKESK. CDR3 DNA: TGTGCCAGCAGCCAAGGGCAGCAAAGGAGAAACACCATATATTTT. This sequence encodes CASSQGQQRRNTIYF.